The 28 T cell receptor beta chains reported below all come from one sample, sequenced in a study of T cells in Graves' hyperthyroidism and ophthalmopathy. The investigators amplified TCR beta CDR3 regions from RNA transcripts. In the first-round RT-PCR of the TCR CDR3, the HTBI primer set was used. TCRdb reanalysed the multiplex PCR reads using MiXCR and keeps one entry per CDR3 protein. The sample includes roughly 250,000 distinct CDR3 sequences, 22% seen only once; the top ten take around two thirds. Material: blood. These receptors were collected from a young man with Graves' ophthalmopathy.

CDR3 region: CASSTTRVTNYGYTF. For the CDR3, the DNA is TGTGCCAGTAGTACGACTAGGGTAACTAACTATGGCTACACCTTC. The chain uses TRBV19 and TRBJ1-2; D call uncertain. The germline V gene encodes CDR1 LNHDA and CDR2 SQIVND (reference sequence). The CDR3 spans 15 residues. The ends were cut back, 4 bases at V and 0 bases at J, with 12 bases in the middle.

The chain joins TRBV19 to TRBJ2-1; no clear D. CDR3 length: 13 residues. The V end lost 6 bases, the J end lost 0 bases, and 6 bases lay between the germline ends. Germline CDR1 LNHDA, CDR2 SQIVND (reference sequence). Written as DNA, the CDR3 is TGTGCCAGTAGGACGGCCTCCTACAATGAGCAGTTCTTC. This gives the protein CASRTASYNEQFF.

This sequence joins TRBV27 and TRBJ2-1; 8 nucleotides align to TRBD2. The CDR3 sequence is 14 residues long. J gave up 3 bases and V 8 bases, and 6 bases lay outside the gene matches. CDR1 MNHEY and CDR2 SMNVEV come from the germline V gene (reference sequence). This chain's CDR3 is CASRGTSVYNEQFF. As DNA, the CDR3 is TGTGCCAGCCGGGGGACTAGTGTCTACAATGAGCAGTTCTTC.

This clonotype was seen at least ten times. This CDR3 is CASSLMGLSSEQFF. Written as DNA, the CDR3 is TGTGCCAGCAGTTTGATGGGGTTGAGTAGTGAGCAGTTCTTC. V is TRBV28 and J is TRBJ2-1; D remains ambiguous. The germline V and J ends were trimmed by 3 bases and 9 bases, with 15 bases remaining between them. The CDR3 loop spans 14 amino acids. CDR1 is MDHEN and CDR2 is SYDVKM in the germline V gene.

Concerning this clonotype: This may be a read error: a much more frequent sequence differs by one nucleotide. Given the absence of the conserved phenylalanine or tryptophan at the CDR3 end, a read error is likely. The CDR3 DNA reads TGTGCCAGCTTAGAGTCTAGCACAGATACGCAGTATCTT. This codes for CASLESSTDTQYL. The J gene is TRBJ2-3, the V gene TRBV11-2; D call uncertain. The ends were cut back, 8 bases at V and 0 bases at J, with 9 bases in the middle. The CDR3 spans 13 residues. Germline loops: CDR1 SGHAT, CDR2 FQNNGV.

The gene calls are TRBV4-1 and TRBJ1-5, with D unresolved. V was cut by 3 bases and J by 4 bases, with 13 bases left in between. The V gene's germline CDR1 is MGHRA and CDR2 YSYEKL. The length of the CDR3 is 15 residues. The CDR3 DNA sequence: TGCGCCAGCAGCCAGATACCGGGTCAAAATCAGCCCCAGCATTTT. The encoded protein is CASSQIPGQNQPQHF.

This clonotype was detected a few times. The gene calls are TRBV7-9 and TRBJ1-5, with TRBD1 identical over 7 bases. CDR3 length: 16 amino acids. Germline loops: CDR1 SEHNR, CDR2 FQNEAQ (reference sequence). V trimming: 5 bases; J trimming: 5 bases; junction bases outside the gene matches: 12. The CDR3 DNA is TGTGCCAGCAGCCCGGGGGGGAGGGGGCGTGATCAGCCCCAGCATTTT. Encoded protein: CASSPGGRGRDQPQHF.

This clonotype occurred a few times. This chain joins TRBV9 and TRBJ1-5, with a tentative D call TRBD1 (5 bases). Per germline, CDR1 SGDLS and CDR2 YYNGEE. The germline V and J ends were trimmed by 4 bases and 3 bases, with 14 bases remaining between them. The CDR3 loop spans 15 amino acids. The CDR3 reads CASSPPWGYNQPQHF. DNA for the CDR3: TGTGCCAGCAGCCCCCCGTGGGGGTACAATCAGCCCCAGCATTTT.

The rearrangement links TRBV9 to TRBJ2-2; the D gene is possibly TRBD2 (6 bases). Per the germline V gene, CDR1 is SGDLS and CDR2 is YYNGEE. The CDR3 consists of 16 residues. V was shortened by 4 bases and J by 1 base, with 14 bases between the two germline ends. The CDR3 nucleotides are TGTGCCAGCAGCAAAAAGGCTAGCGAGAACACCGGGGAGCTGTTTTTT. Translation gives CASSKKASENTGELFF.

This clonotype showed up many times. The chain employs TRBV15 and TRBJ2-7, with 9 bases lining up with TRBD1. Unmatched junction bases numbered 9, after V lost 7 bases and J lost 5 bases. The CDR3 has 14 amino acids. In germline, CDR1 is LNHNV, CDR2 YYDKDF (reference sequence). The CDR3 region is CATTSGTGSHEQYF. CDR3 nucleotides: TGTGCCACCACCTCCGGGACAGGGTCCCACGAGCAGTACTTC.

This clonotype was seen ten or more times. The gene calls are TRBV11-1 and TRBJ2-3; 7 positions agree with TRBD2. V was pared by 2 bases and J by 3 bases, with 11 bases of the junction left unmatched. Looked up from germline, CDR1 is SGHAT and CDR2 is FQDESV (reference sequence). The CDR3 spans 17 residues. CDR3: CASSLIEAGVWTDTQYF. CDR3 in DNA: TGTGCCAGCAGCTTAATAGAGGCGGGAGTGTGGACAGATACGCAGTATTTT.

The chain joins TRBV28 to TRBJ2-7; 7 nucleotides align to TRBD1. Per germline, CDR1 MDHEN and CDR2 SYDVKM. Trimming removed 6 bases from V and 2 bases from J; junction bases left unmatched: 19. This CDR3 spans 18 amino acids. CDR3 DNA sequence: TGTGCCAGCAGGAGGGACAGCCCCTGGGGGTCTCGTACCTACGAGCAGTACTTC. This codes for CASRRDSPWGSRTYEQYF.

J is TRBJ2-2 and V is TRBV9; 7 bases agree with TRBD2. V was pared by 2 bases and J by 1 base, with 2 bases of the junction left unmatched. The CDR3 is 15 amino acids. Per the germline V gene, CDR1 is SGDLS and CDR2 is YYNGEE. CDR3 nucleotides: TGTGCCAGCAGCGTGACGGGAGGGAACACCGGGGAGCTGTTTTTT. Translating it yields CASSVTGGNTGELFF.

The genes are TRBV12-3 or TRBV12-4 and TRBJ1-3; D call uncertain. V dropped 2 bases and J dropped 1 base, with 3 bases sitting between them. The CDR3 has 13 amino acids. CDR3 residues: CASSLQSGNTIYF. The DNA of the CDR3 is TGTGCCAGCAGTTTACAGTCTGGAAACACCATATATTTT.

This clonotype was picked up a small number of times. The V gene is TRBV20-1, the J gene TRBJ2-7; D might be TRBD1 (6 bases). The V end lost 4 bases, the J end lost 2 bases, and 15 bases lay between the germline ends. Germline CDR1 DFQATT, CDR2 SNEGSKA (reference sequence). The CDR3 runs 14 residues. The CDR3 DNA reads TGCAGTGCTAACAGGGACCTCCGGGCCTACGAGCAGTACTTC. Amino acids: CSANRDLRAYEQYF.

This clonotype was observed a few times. The CDR3 reads CASSSQMNTEAFF. The CDR3 DNA reads as TGTGCCAGCAGCTCCCAAATGAACACTGAAGCTTTCTTT. The V call is TRBV7-3, the J call TRBJ1-1, with no clear D. The V gene lost 4 bases and the J gene lost 0 bases, with 6 bases spanning the gap. The germline CDR1 and CDR2 sequences are SGHTA and FQGTGA. This CDR3 is built from 13 residues.

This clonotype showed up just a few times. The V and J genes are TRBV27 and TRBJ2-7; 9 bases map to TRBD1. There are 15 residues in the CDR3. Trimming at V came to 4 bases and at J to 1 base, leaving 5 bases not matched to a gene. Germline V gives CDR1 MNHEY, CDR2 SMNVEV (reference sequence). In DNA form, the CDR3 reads TGTGCCAGCAGTTCGAAACAGGGGGCGTCCTACGAGCAGTACTTC. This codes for CASSSKQGASYEQYF.

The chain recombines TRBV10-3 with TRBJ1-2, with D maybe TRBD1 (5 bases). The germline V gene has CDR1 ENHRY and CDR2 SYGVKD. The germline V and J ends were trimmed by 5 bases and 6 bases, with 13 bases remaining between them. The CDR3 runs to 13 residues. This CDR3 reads CAISPGTSNGYTF. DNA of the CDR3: TGTGCCATCAGTCCCGGGACTTCGAATGGCTACACCTTC.

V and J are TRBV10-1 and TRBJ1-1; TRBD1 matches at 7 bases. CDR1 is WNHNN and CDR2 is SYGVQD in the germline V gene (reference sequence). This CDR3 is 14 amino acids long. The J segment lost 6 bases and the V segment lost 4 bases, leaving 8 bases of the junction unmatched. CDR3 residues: CASSGERGRSEAFF. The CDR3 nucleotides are TGCGCCAGCAGTGGTGAGAGGGGGCGGTCTGAAGCTTTCTTT.

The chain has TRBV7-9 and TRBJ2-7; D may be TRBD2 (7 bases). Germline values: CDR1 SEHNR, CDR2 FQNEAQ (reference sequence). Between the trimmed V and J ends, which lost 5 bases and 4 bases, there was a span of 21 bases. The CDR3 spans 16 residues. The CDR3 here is CASSAGAEGVFYEQYF. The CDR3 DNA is TGTGCCAGCAGCGCGGGGGCTGAGGGTGTGTTTTACGAGCAGTACTTC.

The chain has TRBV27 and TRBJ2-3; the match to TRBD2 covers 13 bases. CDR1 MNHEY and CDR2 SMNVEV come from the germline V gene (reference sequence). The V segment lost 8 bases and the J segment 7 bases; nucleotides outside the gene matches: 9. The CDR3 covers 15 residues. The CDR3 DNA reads TGTGCCAGCGCCCCGGGACTAGCGGGATTGAATACGCAGTATTTT. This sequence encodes CASAPGLAGLNTQYF.

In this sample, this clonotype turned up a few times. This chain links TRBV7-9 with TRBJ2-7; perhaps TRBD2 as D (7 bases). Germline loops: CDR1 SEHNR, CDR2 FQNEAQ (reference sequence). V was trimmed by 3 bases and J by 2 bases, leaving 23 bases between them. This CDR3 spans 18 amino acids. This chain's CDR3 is CASSFRGGAGTRPYEQYF. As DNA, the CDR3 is TGTGCCAGCAGCTTTAGAGGGGGGGCCGGGACGAGACCCTACGAGCAGTACTTC.

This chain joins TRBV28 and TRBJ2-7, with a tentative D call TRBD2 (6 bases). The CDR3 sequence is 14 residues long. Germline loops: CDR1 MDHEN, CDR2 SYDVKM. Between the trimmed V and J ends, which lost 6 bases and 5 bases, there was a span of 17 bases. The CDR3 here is CASSLAGLLNEQYF. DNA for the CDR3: TGTGCCAGCAGCCTGGCGGGGCTACTTAACGAGCAGTACTTC.

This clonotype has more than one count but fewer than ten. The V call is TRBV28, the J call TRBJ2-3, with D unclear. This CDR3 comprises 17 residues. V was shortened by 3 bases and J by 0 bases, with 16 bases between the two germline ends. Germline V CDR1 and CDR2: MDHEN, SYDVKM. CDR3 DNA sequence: TGTGCCAGCAGTTTCTTGACTCGCGGCCCTAGCACAGATACGCAGTATTTT. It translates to CASSFLTRGPSTDTQYF.

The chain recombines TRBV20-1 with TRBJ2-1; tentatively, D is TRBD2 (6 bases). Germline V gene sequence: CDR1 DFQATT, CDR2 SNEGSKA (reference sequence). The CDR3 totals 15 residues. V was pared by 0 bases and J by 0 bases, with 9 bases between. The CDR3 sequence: CSARDRAGSYNEQFF. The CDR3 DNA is TGCAGTGCTAGAGATCGAGCGGGCTCCTACAATGAGCAGTTCTTC.

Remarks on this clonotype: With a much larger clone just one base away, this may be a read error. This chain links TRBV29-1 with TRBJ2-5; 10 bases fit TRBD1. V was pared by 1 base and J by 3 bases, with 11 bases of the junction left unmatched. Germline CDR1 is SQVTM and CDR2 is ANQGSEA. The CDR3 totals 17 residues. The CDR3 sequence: CSVEASSRDRGEETQYF. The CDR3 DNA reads TGCAGCGTTGAAGCATCCTCGAGGGACAGGGGCGAAGAGACCCAGTACTTC. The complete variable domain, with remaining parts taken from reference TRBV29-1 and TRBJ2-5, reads SAVISQKPSRDICQRGTSLTIQCQVDSQVTMMFWYRQQPGQSLTLIATANQGSEATYESGFVIDKFPISRPNLTFSTLTVSNMSPEDSSIYLCSVEASSRDRGEETQYFGPGTRLLVL.

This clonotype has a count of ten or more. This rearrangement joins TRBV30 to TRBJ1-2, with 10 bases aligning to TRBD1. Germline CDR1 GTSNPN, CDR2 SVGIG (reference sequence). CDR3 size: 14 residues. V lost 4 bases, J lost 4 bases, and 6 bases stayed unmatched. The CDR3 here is CAWIPGQGPYGYTF. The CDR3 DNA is TGTGCCTGGATTCCGGGACAGGGGCCCTATGGCTACACCTTC.

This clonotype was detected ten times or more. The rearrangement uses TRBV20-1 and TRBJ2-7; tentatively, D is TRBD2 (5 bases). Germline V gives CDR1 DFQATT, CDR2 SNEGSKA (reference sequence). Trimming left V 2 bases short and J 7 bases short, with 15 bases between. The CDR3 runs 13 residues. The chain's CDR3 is CSARIEGTGEQYF. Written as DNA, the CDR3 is TGCAGTGCTAGAATCGAGGGAACTGGTGAGCAGTACTTC.